This TCR delta chain was sequenced during a study of gamma-delta chains in newborns, infants, children. Study context: Microbial exposure reportedly drives polyclonal innate γδ T cell expansion after birth.

Of note for this clone: A read error is possible here, since a much larger clone lies one base away.

TCRdb reanalysed the reads via CATT. The data hold under 3,000 delta-chain clones, with about 45% observed a single time. This sequence was found in a child who received the measles vaccine. The starting material was blood, obtained at baseline.

The CDR3 is CACDTGDFSSWDTRKMFF. CDR3 nucleotides: TGTGCCTGTGACACCGGGGATTTTAGCTCCTGGGACACCCGAAAGATGTTTTTC. The chain links TRDV2 to TRDJ3, with a possible D match to TRDD3 (6 bases). The CDR3 length is 18 residues. Germline CDR1 reads GEAIGNYY; CDR2 reads EKD.